The rows below give T cell receptor beta chains drawn from one sample of a study of shared clonotypes between healthy human individuals. TCRdb's copy holds only in-frame clones and misses some; the assay was immunoSEQ multiplex PCR. The sample lists 2 million to 3 million clones, approximately 94% occurring once. The sequencing input was naive CD4+ T cells sorted from blood. Receptors originate from a man aged 18 to 30 in good health. The CDR3 runs from the conserved cysteine through the conserved F or W. The D gene is left open where the match is weak. Size values are once, few and many counts, or a class for expanded clones, and some rows have none.

>17|TRBD1|.|TRBJ2-7|TRBV11-1
CASSLDRVRGQYYEQYF
TGTGCCAGCAGCTTGGACAGGGTTAGGGGACAGTACTACGAGCAGTACTTC
>11|TRBD2|.|TRBJ2-1|TRBV10-3
CAITSGNEQFF
TGTGCCATCACTAGCGGAAACGAGCAGTTCTTC
>15|.|few|TRBJ1-5|TRBV5-1
CASSLGGSDNQPQHF
TGCGCCAGCAGCTTGGGCGGTTCCGACAATCAGCCCCAGCATTTT
>12|.|.|TRBJ2-5|TRBV10-3
CAIGGEGQTQYF
TGTGCCATCGGAGGGGAAGGCCAGACCCAGTACTTC
>15|.|.|TRBJ2-2|TRBV7-6
CASSFGLSNTGELFF
TGTGCCAGCAGCTTTGGTTTATCGAACACCGGGGAGCTGTTTTTT
>14|.|.|TRBJ2-7|TRBV6-5
CASSFHGGRYEQYF
TGTGCCAGCAGTTTCCACGGAGGGCGTTACGAGCAGTACTTC
>18|.|.|TRBJ2-5|TRBV5-1
CASSPVRASDLNQETQYF
TGCGCCAGCAGCCCGGTGAGAGCCAGTGACCTAAACCAAGAGACCCAGTACTTC
>18|.|.|TRBJ2-1|TRBV12-5
CASGLVEKSTLSYNEQFF
TGTGCTAGTGGTTTGGTAGAAAAGAGTACCCTCTCCTACAATGAGCAGTTCTTC
>18|.|.|TRBJ1-1|TRBV15
CATSSAAGLLTPNTEAFF
TGTGCCACCAGCAGTGCGGCAGGCCTCCTCACTCCGAACACTGAAGCTTTCTTT
>16|.|.|TRBJ1-4|TRBV28
CASTPPRVPTNEKLFF
TGTGCCAGCACCCCTCCGCGGGTCCCAACTAATGAAAAACTGTTTTTT
>16|.|.|TRBJ2-1|TRBV7-8
CASSKGTSGSYNEQFF
TGTGCCAGCAGCAAAGGGACCTCAGGCTCCTACAATGAGCAGTTCTTC
>14|.|once|TRBJ1-5|TRBV7-5
CARIPGQGIGAQHF
TGTGCCAGAATCCCAGGACAGGGGATCGGGGCCCAGCATTTT
>15|.|once|TRBJ2-1|TRBV7-3
CASSSQSPGGDEQFF
TGTGCCAGCAGCTCCCAGTCCCCGGGTGGGGATGAGCAGTTCTTC
>11|TRBD2|once|TRBJ2-7|TRBV20-1
CSAGTTYEQYF
TGCAGTGCTGGGACTACCTACGAGCAGTACTTC
>14|TRBD1|.|TRBJ2-2|TRBV2
CASIMTGDTGELFF
TGTGCCAGCATCATGACAGGGGACACCGGGGAGCTGTTTTTT
>14|.|once|TRBJ2-7|TRBV5-1
CASRRGYPVSEQYF
TGCGCCAGCAGGCGTGGGTATCCGGTCTCCGAGCAGTACTTC
>16|.|.|TRBJ2-1|TRBV5-4
CASSDGLWGPANEQFF
TGTGCCAGCTCTGACGGTCTTTGGGGACCCGCCAATGAGCAGTTCTTC
>15|TRBD2|.|TRBJ2-7|TRBV5-1
CASSTVAGSSYEQYF
TGCGCCAGCAGCACCGTAGCGGGATCGTCCTACGAGCAGTACTTC
>14|.|.|TRBJ2-7|TRBV6-5
CASSSSGVSYEQYF
TGTGCCAGCAGTTCCTCGGGGGTGTCCTACGAGCAGTACTTC
>15|TRBD1|once|TRBJ2-7|TRBV11-2
CASSSRDRGSYEQYF
TGTGCCAGCAGCTCCCGGGACAGGGGTTCGTACGAGCAGTACTTC
>16|TRBD2|.|TRBJ2-3|TRBV5-1
CASSFLGLAGGDTQYF
TGCGCCAGCAGCTTTCTGGGACTAGCGGGAGGAGATACGCAGTATTTT
>17|.|.|TRBJ1-3|TRBV9
CASSVEVGALDGNTIYF
TGTGCCAGCAGCGTAGAGGTGGGGGCCTTGGATGGAAACACCATATATTTT
>12|.|once|TRBJ2-3|TRBV11-2
CASSPTGDTQYF
TGTGCCAGCAGCCCAACAGGGGATACGCAGTATTTT